The following is a T cell receptor (beta chain) sequence with its context. This entry is derived from a study of PD-1 blockade in classical Hodgkin lymphoma. The germline V gene encodes CDR1 KGHSH and CDR2 LQKENI. The V end lost 0 bases, the J end lost 0 bases, and 11 bases lay between the germline ends. CDR3 length: 17 residues. Each and every patient relapsed after autologous stem cell transplantation, and patients got differing brentuximab vedotin exposure. Libraries were prepared by immunoSEQ multiplex PCR; TCRdb keeps only in-frame clonotypes and omits some of them. Of approximately 15,000 clones in the sample, roughly 80% are singletons; the top ten hold around 22%.

J is TRBJ2-2 and V is TRBV18, with D tentatively TRBD1 or TRBD2 (5 bases each). This TCR derives from a human donor with classical Hodgkin lymphoma. The sequencing used peripheral blood mononuclear cells (PBMCs), collected at baseline. The CDR3 loop is CASSPPGTAANTGELFF. The CDR3 nucleotides are TGTGCCAGCTCACCACCAGGGACCGCTGCGAACACCGGGGAGCTGTTTTTT.